These 24 T cell receptor delta chains were all obtained from the same sample, sequenced in a study of DNA immune sequencing with unique molecular identifiers. All 8 TRDV and 4 TRDJ genes were targeted in 32-plex amplification of genomic DNA. A 12-nucleotide UMI was added during three to four barcoding PCR cycles before adapter PCR. TCRdb redid the clone calls on the multiplex PCR reads with CATT. The sample lists around 5,400 delta-chain clones; under 13% were seen once. The sequencing sample was made of gamma-delta T cells enriched from blood buffy coat, or unenriched PBMCs (not recorded which). The receptors stem from a human donor in good health.

This clone has only a few counts. TCRdb's protein for this DNA is that of a much larger clone and differs from the translation at residue 4, likely a read error; the protein shown is the DNA translation. The chain uses TRDV2 and TRDJ1; 11 bases are a match to TRDD3. Germline loops: CDR1 GEAIGNYY, CDR2 EKD. The CDR3 extends over 17 amino acids. CDR3 coding DNA: TGTGCCTGTAACACCGTTGGGGGATACGCTGGGACCGATAAACTCATCTTT. Translation: CACNTVGGYAGTDKLIF.

This clone was recorded at least ten times. The CDR3 reads CAAARSVFLPLGTGGLPRVDKLIF. CDR3 sequence (DNA): TGTGCAGCTGCAAGGTCCGTCTTCCTACCCCTTGGTACTGGGGGACTGCCGCGAGTCGATAAACTCATCTTT. The chain joins TRAV29/DV5 to TRDJ1; TRDD3 might be the D (9 bases). The J gene was not available in TCRdb and was assigned here by matching the DNA to germline segments. V was trimmed by 5 bases and J by 4 bases, leaving 48 bases between them. The CDR3 has 24 residues. The germline V gene encodes CDR1 NSMFDY and CDR2 ISSIKDK.

This clone was seen at least ten times. The V and J genes are TRAV29/DV5 and TRDJ1, with a possible D match to TRDD3 (6 bases). TCRdb records no J gene; here it was assigned by comparing the DNA to germline. The germline gives CDR1 NSMFDY, CDR2 ISSIKDK. V lost 5 bases to trimming and J lost 0 bases, with 35 bases between them. This CDR3 has 21 residues. The DNA of the CDR3 is TGTGCAGCCCTGGGGCGATATGCGCGTACCCCGGATAGTGGGTACACCGATAAACTCATCTTT. Amino acid sequence: CAALGRYARTPDSGYTDKLIF.

V and J are TRDV1 and TRDJ1; D unresolved. This CDR3 has 19 residues. The germline V gene has CDR1 TSWWSYY and CDR2 QGS. V was trimmed by 1 base and J by 0 bases, leaving 21 bases between them. CDR3 sequence: CALGEQAHRPPEYTDKLIF. The DNA of the CDR3 is TGTGCTCTTGGGGAACAGGCCCACCGGCCCCCTGAGTACACCGATAAACTCATCTTT.

A note on this clone: This DNA translates differently at residue 12 from the TCRdb protein, which is that of a much larger clone; a read error is likely, and the protein shown is the DNA's own translation. The chain uses TRDV2 and TRDJ3; D remains ambiguous. CDR1 GEAIGNYY and CDR2 EKD come from the germline V gene. CDR3 length equals 19 residues. The CDR3 loop is CACDQIKEEPSLDTRQMFF. DNA of the CDR3: TGTGCCTGTGACCAAATCAAGGAGGAGCCCTCCTTGGACACCCGACAGATGTTTTTC.

Many counts were recorded for this clone. The rearrangement joins TRDV2 to TRDJ1, with 9 bases that match TRDD3. The V and J ends lost 5 bases and 0 bases, in that order; junction bases with no gene match: 15. CDR1 GEAIGNYY and CDR2 EKD come from the germline V gene. This CDR3 has 18 amino acids. CDR3 protein: CACAIFRTGGQYTDKLIF. CDR3 DNA sequence: TGTGCCTGTGCCATTTTCAGAACTGGGGGACAATACACCGATAAACTCATCTTT.

This clone was observed a few times. TCRdb's protein for this DNA is that of a much larger clone and differs from the translation at residue 9, likely a read error; the protein shown is the DNA translation. The chain carries TRDV2 and TRDJ3, with TRDD3 matching 8 bases. The CDR3 is 20 amino acids. From germline, CDR1 is GEAIGNYY and CDR2 EKD. V dropped 2 bases and J dropped 0; count of bases not matched to a gene: 11. Here the CDR3 DNA reads TGTGCCTGTGACAAAGTACTGGGGGGTACGCGCTCCTGGGACACCCGACAGATGTTTTTC. Translating it yields CACDKVLGGTRSWDTRQMFF.

This clone is a singleton in its sample. This chain links TRDV1 with TRDJ1; D may be TRDD3 (6 bases). The J gene, left out of TCRdb, was set here by checking the DNA against germline. Germline lookup yields CDR1 TSWWSYY and CDR2 QGS. Trimming pared 0 bases from V and 2 bases from J, leaving 25 bases between. The CDR3 has 20 amino acids. The chain's CDR3 is CALGELASWGQPGHTDKLIF. The CDR3 nucleotides are TGTGCTCTTGGGGAACTAGCCTCCTGGGGACAACCCGGGCATACCGATAAACTCATCTTT.

Comment on this clone: The TCRdb protein, from a much larger clone, departs from this DNA's translation at residue 4, likely by read error; the protein shown derives from the DNA. The genes are TRDV2 and TRDJ3; TRDD3 matches at 7 bases. Germline V gives CDR1 GEAIGNYY, CDR2 EKD. The CDR3 totals 20 residues. Trimming removed 4 bases from V and 0 bases from J; junction bases left unmatched: 14. Here the CDR3 reads CACETGSLGVGSWDTRQMFF. CDR3 sequence (DNA): TGTGCCTGTGAGACGGGAAGCCTGGGGGTCGGCTCCTGGGACACCCGACAGATGTTTTTC.

To note about this clone: A far larger clone is one base from this, pointing to a likely read error. J is TRDJ1 and V is TRDV2; 9 nucleotides line up with TRDD3. The J gene, absent from TCRdb, was called here by matching the DNA to germline. The CDR3 has 23 amino acids. Germline V gene lookup returns CDR1 GEAIGNYY and CDR2 EKD. J gave up 0 bases and V 3 bases, and 28 bases lay outside the gene matches. The CDR3 DNA reads TGTGCCTGTGACCCTCTTACTGACCGCTCTTTCTACCCTACTGGGGGAGACACCGATAAACTCATCTTT. Protein: CACDPLTDRSFYPTGGDTDKLIF.

This clone was recorded a few times. The likely explanation is a read error, given a far larger clone one base away. The sample contains more than one DNA sequence encoding this CDR3. The chain recombines TRDV2 with TRDJ1; the match to TRDD3 covers 7 bases. The CDR3 totals 15 residues. In germline, CDR1 is GEAIGNYY, CDR2 EKD. The junction had 9 bases not matched to a gene; V was cut back by 3 bases and J by 3 bases. The CDR3 bases are TGTGCCTGTGACCCACTTGGGGATAAATCCGATAAACTCATCTTT. Its protein is CACDPLGDKSDKLIF.

This clone was found many times. The chain carries TRDV2 and TRDJ1; 8 bases are a match to TRDD3. The V and J ends lost 1 base and 0 bases, in that order; junction bases with no gene match: 9. This CDR3 is 17 amino acids long. Germline loops: CDR1 GEAIGNYY, CDR2 EKD. The CDR3 DNA sequence: TGTGCCTGTGACACGGTACTGGGGGCTTCGTACACCGATAAACTCATCTTT. Its translation is CACDTVLGASYTDKLIF.

The J gene is TRDJ1, the V gene TRAV29/DV5, with TRDD3 identical over 9 bases. The germline gives CDR1 NSMFDY, CDR2 ISSIKDK. The CDR3 sequence is 16 residues long. Losses at the gene ends were 1 base for V and 1 base for J; bases not matched to a gene: 8. The CDR3 coding sequence is TGTGCAGCAAGCTTTAGGCGGGGATACGGCACCGATAAACTCATCTTT. Amino acids: CAASFRRGYGTDKLIF.

As regards this clone: One base separates it from a far larger clone, so it is likely a read error. Other nucleotide sequences in the sample specify the same CDR3. The V gene is TRDV2, the J gene TRDJ1; 12 bases are a match to TRDD3. With V trimmed by 1 base and J by 0 bases, 8 bases remained unmatched. Germline loops: CDR1 GEAIGNYY, CDR2 EKD. CDR3 size: 18 residues. CDR3 residues: CACDTLLGDTRDTDKLIF. Here the CDR3 DNA reads TGTGCCTGTGACACGTTACTGGGGGATACTCGAGACACCGATAAACTCATCTTT.

This clone showed up just a few times. The mismatch at residue 13 between this DNA's translation and the TCRdb protein of a much larger clone likely reflects a read error; the protein shown is translated from the DNA. The V call is TRDV2, the J call TRDJ1, with 11 bases matching TRDD3. Per the germline V gene, CDR1 is GEAIGNYY and CDR2 is EKD. The CDR3 consists of 19 residues. V shed 0 bases, J shed 0 bases, and the junction held 11 bases outside the gene matches. The CDR3 is CACDTVSNWGISHTDKLIF. The CDR3 DNA reads TGTGCCTGTGACACCGTATCGAACTGGGGGATATCACACACCGATAAACTCATCTTT.

Comment on this clone: It differs at one base from a far larger clone, so likely a read error. Other DNA variants within this sample encode the same CDR3. The gene calls are TRDV2 and TRDJ1; tentatively, D is TRDD3 (5 bases). The germline gives CDR1 GEAIGNYY, CDR2 EKD. The CDR3 has 20 amino acids. Trimming pared 0 bases from V and 0 bases from J, leaving 25 bases between. Written as DNA, the CDR3 is TGTGCCTGTGACACCATAACGGGGGGCCGGGTTCATCAATACACCGATAAACTCATCTTT. Translation: CACDTITGGRVHQYTDKLIF.

This clone was seen more than once but under ten times. A read error likely explains why the TCRdb protein, taken from a much larger clone, differs from this DNA's translation at residue 11; the protein shown is translated from the DNA. This chain links TRDV2 with TRDJ1; 7 bases are a match to TRDD3. CDR1 and CDR2 (germline): GEAIGNYY, EKD. There are 19 residues in the CDR3. V gave up 0 bases and J gave up 0 bases; unmatched junction bases: 15. In nucleotides, the CDR3 is TGTGCCTGTGACACCGTAGGGCGTACTGGGGAATTGCACACCGATAAACTCATCTTT. It translates to CACDTVGRTGELHTDKLIF.

As concerns this clone: With a far larger clone one base away, a read error is the likely cause. In the same sample, other DNA sequences code for this CDR3. This chain uses TRDV3 with TRDJ1, with 7 bases fitting TRDD3. CDR3 size: 18 residues. J lost 2 bases, V lost 0 bases, and 18 bases had no gene match. CDR1 and CDR2 (germline): TVYSNPD, GDNSRS (reference sequence). The CDR3 DNA follows: TGTGCCTTTAGGGCCTATGGTTACTGGGGAATACGTACCGATAAACTCATCTTT. Protein sequence: CAFRAYGYWGIRTDKLIF.

This chain uses TRDV1 with TRDJ1, with TRDD2 identical over 9 bases. With V trimmed by 2 bases and J by 0 bases, 16 bases remained unmatched. Germline loops: CDR1 TSWWSYY, CDR2 QGS. This CDR3 contains 20 residues. CDR3 DNA: TGTGCTCTTGGGGAAATCGGGCCTTCCTACCTGGGGACTGACACCGATAAACTCATCTTT. Translation gives CALGEIGPSYLGTDTDKLIF.

Regarding this clone: Translating this DNA gives a protein that differs at residue 10 from the TCRdb one, which belongs to a much larger clone; a read error is likely, and the protein shown is this translation. This rearrangement joins TRDV2 to TRDJ1; D not resolved. V lost 3 bases, J lost 4 bases, and 17 bases lay in between. Germline-derived CDR1 and CDR2 are GEAIGNYY and EKD. This CDR3 has 15 residues. CDR3 DNA sequence: TGTGCCTGTGACGGCGTCGGTGCAAACATCGATAAACTCATCTTT. It codes for CACDGVGANIDKLIF.

On this clone itself: This probably arose from a read error, given a far larger clone one base away. The same CDR3 also results from other DNA sequences found in this sample. The rearrangement links TRDV2 to TRDJ1; a weak D match, TRDD3 (5 bases). The CDR3 spans 19 residues. Trimming pared 0 bases from V and 0 bases from J, leaving 22 bases between. Germline CDR1 and CDR2: GEAIGNYY and EKD. The CDR3 DNA reads as TGTGCCTGTGACACCTTGTCTTTACTAGGGGAAGAGTACACCGATAAACTCATCTTT. It yields the protein CACDTLSLLGEEYTDKLIF.

With respect to this clone: For this DNA, TCRdb reports the protein of a much larger clone, which diverges at residue 9, most likely from a read error; the protein presented here is translated directly from the DNA. The CDR3 DNA follows: TGTGCCTGTGACACCGTATCGAACTTGGGGATATCAGACACCGATAAACTCATCTTT. Translating gives CACDTVSNLGISDTDKLIF. This chain uses TRDV2 with TRDJ1, with TRDD3 identical over 7 bases. Germline V gives CDR1 GEAIGNYY, CDR2 EKD. With V trimmed by 0 bases and J by 0 bases, 15 bases remained unmatched. CDR3 size: 19 residues.

This clone turned up a few times. The protein in TCRdb stems from a much larger clone and differs at residue 12 from this DNA's translation, likely a read error; here the protein is translated from the DNA. This chain joins TRDV2 and TRDJ1; 7 bases are a match to TRDD3. The CDR3 is made up of 15 amino acids. Per the germline V gene, CDR1 is GEAIGNYY and CDR2 is EKD. CDR3 sequence reads: CACDVLLGTTDELIF. DNA for the CDR3: TGTGCCTGTGACGTCTTACTGGGGACCACCGATGAACTCATCTTT.

This clone was picked up many times. The V and J genes are TRDV2 and TRDJ1, with 13 nucleotides matching TRDD3. Losses at the gene ends were 4 bases for V and 1 base for J; bases not matched to a gene: 14. Germline assignment: CDR1 GEAIGNYY and CDR2 EKD. The length of the CDR3 is 19 residues. The DNA of the CDR3 is TGTGCCTGTGAAGATCTAGTACTGGGGGATACGCCTCCCACCGATAAACTCATCTTT. It is translated as CACEDLVLGDTPPTDKLIF.